This TCR beta chain was recovered during a study of T cells after yellow fever vaccination. About the study: Where fractions had low cell numbers, libraries were prepared from them with the SMART-Seq v4 Ultra Low Input RNA kit.

As TCR cDNA was made by 5'RACE template switching, a universal primer site and UMIs were added. TCRdb re-called the 5' RACE reads through MiXCR, storing one row per CDR3 protein. This sample carries about 340,000 distinct CDR3 sequences, 8.5% to 9% of them seen once, and the ten largest clones take around 17%. This clonotype showed up many times. Germline CDR1 and CDR2: MNHEY and SVGEGT. The CDR3 has 15 residues. The V gene lost 2 bases and the J gene lost 1 base, with 6 bases spanning the gap. The chain recombines TRBV6-2 or TRBV6-3 with TRBJ2-6, with a weak D call TRBD2 (6 bases). Sequences were derived from PBMCs, sampled on the day of the first yellow fever vaccination. The TCR sequence derives from a young man who received the YFV17D yellow fever vaccine. CDR3 sequence reads: CASSYRGSGANVLTF. In nucleotides, the CDR3 is TGTGCCAGCAGTTACCGGGGGTCTGGGGCCAACGTCCTGACTTTC.